The entry that follows covers one T cell receptor (beta chain) sequence. What it recognizes is unknown. At one end the junction does not follow the germline gene, possibly because of a read error. Other nucleotide sequences from this sample produce the same CDR3. The time point was: week 47, end of study. Vaccine doses each comprised 300 ug of mutant IDH1 20-mer peptide, with topical imiquimod. Astrocytomas found in donors were new, WHO grade 3 or 4, IDH1-mutant and ATRX-lost. This sample is drawn from a study of a mutant IDH1 vaccine in newly diagnosed glioma. On the study more broadly: Onset of vaccination occurred 4-6 weeks following radiotherapy alone, or with temozolomide cycles. Patients were pretreated with radiotherapy, temozolomide, or both, mostly both.

The CDR3 length is 12 residues. CDR1 is MNHEY and CDR2 is SVGAGI in the germline V gene. The assay was immunoSEQ multiplex PCR, and TCRdb's table has in-frame clones only and misses some. The sample records about 46,000 clones, approximately 84% being singletons. This TCR was recovered from a woman aged 25 to 39 with glioma. Some clones in this sample may be carry-over from other donors' samples. V usage is TRBV6-5 and J usage is TRBJ2-7, with D perhaps TRBD2 (6 bases). Sequencing used PBMCs, obtained from a glioma patient whose treatment included an IDH1 peptide vaccine. CDR3 amino acids: CASTSSRREQYF. As DNA, the CDR3 is TGTGCCAGCACCTCTAGTAGGAGGGAGCAGTACTTT.